The 28 T cell receptor beta chains presented below share a single source sample, sequenced in a study of graft-versus-host responses after intestinal transplantation. Using immunoSEQ multiplex PCR, the repertoire was profiled, and TCRdb retains in-frame clones only, with some absent. The sample holds roughly 120,000 clones, over 85% seen once. These receptors have no known antigen. The sequencing here drew on unstimulated CD4+ T cells sorted from spleen or lymph node cells, taken before transplant. The source is a human donor who was the organ donor for an intestinal transplant.

This clone was counted only a few times. V and J are TRBV11-1 and TRBJ2-7; D remains ambiguous. The CDR3 is 14 residues long. Germline CDR1 is SGHAT and CDR2 is FQDESV (reference sequence). V gave up 0 bases and J gave up 3 bases, with 9 bases separating them. This CDR3 reads CASSLAEDLYEQYF. CDR3 nucleotide sequence: TGTGCCAGCAGCTTAGCAGAGGATCTCTACGAGCAGTACTTC.

The chain is built from TRBV7-6 and TRBJ1-3; D perhaps matches TRBD1 (6 bases). Germline CDR1 and CDR2: SGHVS and FNYEAQ. Trimming shortened V by 1 base and J by 2 bases, and 12 bases separated the two germline ends. This CDR3 contains 16 residues. The CDR3 here is CASSLELWTAGNTIYF. The DNA of the CDR3 is TGTGCCAGCAGCTTAGAACTCTGGACAGCTGGAAACACCATATATTTT.

The J gene is TRBJ2-2, the V gene TRBV5-1, with a possible D match to TRBD2 (6 bases). With 3 bases removed from V and 8 bases from J, the gap between germline ends came to 14 bases. Looked up from germline, CDR1 is SGHRS and CDR2 is YFSETQ. The CDR3 spans 14 residues. This CDR3 is CASSWTLSGGELFF. CDR3 DNA sequence: TGCGCCAGCAGCTGGACCCTAAGCGGGGGGGAGCTGTTTTTT.

V usage is TRBV30 and J usage is TRBJ2-2; D possibly uses TRBD1 or TRBD2 (5 bases each). V was cut by 3 bases and J by 1 base, with 12 bases left in between. There are 15 residues in the CDR3. CDR1 is GTSNPN and CDR2 is SVGIG in the germline V gene (reference sequence). CDR3: CAWRRGALNTGELFF. CDR3 nucleotides: TGTGCCTGGAGACGAGGGGCCTTGAACACCGGGGAGCTGTTTTTT.

This rearrangement joins TRBV5-1 to TRBJ2-7; possible D gene TRBD2, 5 bases. Germline CDR1 and CDR2: SGHRS and YFSETQ. Trimming shortened V by 1 base and J by 3 bases, and 8 bases separated the two germline ends. This CDR3 has 13 residues. In DNA form, the CDR3 reads TGCGCCAGCAGCTTGTCGGGGATCTACGAGCAGTACTTC. It codes for CASSLSGIYEQYF.

The genes are TRBV7-3 and TRBJ2-1; perhaps TRBD2 as D (5 bases). Germline V CDR1 and CDR2: SGHTA, FQGTGA. Deletions cut 5 bases from V and 0 bases from J, with 14 bases between. The length of the CDR3 is 16 residues. The CDR3 region is CASSPEWESSYNEQFF. The CDR3 DNA reads TGTGCCAGCAGCCCCGAGTGGGAGAGCTCCTACAATGAGCAGTTCTTC.

The rearrangement links TRBV5-5 to TRBJ1-4; 7 bases agree with TRBD1. V lost 0 bases and J lost 7; bases outside the gene matches: 9. CDR3 length equals 16 residues. Germline-derived CDR1 and CDR2 are SGHKS and YYEKEE (reference sequence). CDR3 sequence reads: CASSLGRTAGGEKLFF. The CDR3 bases are TGTGCCAGCAGCTTGGGCCGGACGGCAGGGGGTGAAAAACTGTTTTTT.

The V gene is TRBV19, the J gene TRBJ2-3; 7 nucleotides match TRBD2. This CDR3 has 16 amino acids. Per the germline V gene, CDR1 is LNHDA and CDR2 is SQIVND (reference sequence). V lost 5 bases, J lost 2 bases, and 10 bases stayed unmatched. The CDR3: CASSLFGGSITDTQYF. CDR3 nucleotides: TGTGCCAGTAGTCTTTTTGGCGGGAGTATCACAGATACGCAGTATTTT.

CDR3 region: CASTGRLAGGDTQYF. The CDR3 nucleotides read TGTGCCAGCACAGGGCGCCTAGCGGGAGGTGATACGCAGTATTTT. This rearrangement joins TRBV28 to TRBJ2-3; 11 bases map to TRBD2. The germline CDR1 and CDR2 sequences are MDHEN and SYDVKM. The V gene end was trimmed by 7 bases and the J gene end by 6 bases; junction bases not matched to a gene: 9. This CDR3 spans 15 amino acids.

The J gene is TRBJ2-1, the V gene TRBV23-1; D not resolved. TRBV23-1 is treated as an ORF (open reading frame) with a function not yet certain. There are 11 residues in the CDR3. The V end was cut by 8 bases, the J end by 9 bases, with 11 bases between. The CDR3 DNA reads as TGCGCCAGCGATCGAGGTATTGAGCAGTTCTTC. It translates to CASDRGIEQFF.

The J gene is TRBJ2-3, the V gene TRBV30; 8 bases are a match to TRBD2. Germline CDR1 and CDR2: GTSNPN and SVGIG (reference sequence). This CDR3 comprises 13 residues. V was clipped by 3 bases and J by 1 base; unmatched bases: 0. The CDR3 protein is CAWRTSGTDTQYF. CDR3 bases: TGTGCCTGGAGGACTAGCGGCACAGATACGCAGTATTTT.

The V and J genes are TRBV5-4 and TRBJ2-2; 8 nucleotides line up with TRBD2. With V trimmed by 2 bases and J by 7 bases, 7 bases remained unmatched. The CDR3 spans 15 residues. Germline V gives CDR1 SGHNT, CDR2 YYREEE (reference sequence). The CDR3 loop reads CASSLGGLEHGELFF. In nucleotides, the CDR3 is TGTGCCAGCAGCTTAGGGGGACTAGAACACGGGGAGCTGTTTTTT.

The chain links TRBV6-6 to TRBJ2-7; D not resolved. Trimming pared 2 bases from V and 7 bases from J, leaving 15 bases between. Per germline, CDR1 MNHNY and CDR2 SVGAGI (reference sequence). This CDR3 has 14 residues. CDR3 DNA sequence: TGTGCCAGCAGTTACGGGTCCACGAAGGGAGAGCAGTACTTC. This sequence encodes CASSYGSTKGEQYF.

The chain combines TRBV5-6 with TRBJ1-1, with D uncertain. Trimming removed 3 bases from V and 0 bases from J, with 6 bases in between. The length of the CDR3 is 13 residues. The germline V gene encodes CDR1 SGHDT and CDR2 YYEEEE. CDR3 nucleotide sequence: TGTGCCAGCAGCTCTAATATGAACACTGAAGCTTTCTTT. Residues: CASSSNMNTEAFF.

In regard to this clone: An end of the junction does not agree with germline; a read error may underlie this. This sequence joins TRBV6-1 and TRBJ1-1, with D unresolved. CDR1 and CDR2 (germline): MNHNS, SASEGT. CDR3 size: 11 residues. The CDR3 region has the DNA TGTGCCAGCAGTGACTTAGGCGCGAACCTCTTT. It translates to CASSDLGANLF.

The chain carries TRBV19 and TRBJ2-7; 9 bases fit TRBD2. The CDR3 has 15 amino acids. CDR1 and CDR2 (germline): LNHDA, SQIVND (reference sequence). With V trimmed by 5 bases and J by 6 bases, 11 bases remained unmatched. The CDR3 nucleotides are TGTGCCAGTAGTGCAGAACTAGCGGGCCGTCTCGAGCAGTACTTC. Protein sequence: CASSAELAGRLEQYF.

The CDR3 sequence: CASSILLAELAKNIQYF. CDR3 DNA: TGTGCCAGTAGTATCCTACTAGCGGAACTAGCCAAAAACATTCAGTACTTC. The V call is TRBV19, the J call TRBJ2-4; TRBD2 matches 8 bases. Trimming at V came to 3 bases and at J to 0 bases, leaving 7 bases not matched to a gene. Germline loops: CDR1 LNHDA, CDR2 SQIVND (reference sequence). The CDR3 spans 17 residues.

J is TRBJ2-2 and V is TRBV29-1, with 8 bases aligning to TRBD1. The germline CDR1 and CDR2 sequences are SQVTM and ANQGSEA. The J segment lost 8 bases and the V segment lost 5 bases, leaving 7 bases of the junction unmatched. The CDR3 is 13 amino acids. The CDR3 loop is CSVRQGISGELFF. CDR3 bases: TGCAGCGTTCGACAGGGGATTTCAGGGGAGCTGTTTTTT.

The gene calls are TRBV7-9 and TRBJ2-5, with D tentatively TRBD1 or TRBD2 (5 bases each). The CDR3 sequence is 16 residues long. Germline V lookup: CDR1 SEHNR, CDR2 FQNEAQ (reference sequence). V lost 5 bases, J lost 4 bases, and 20 bases lay in between. The CDR3 coding sequence is TGTGCCAGCAGCCCCCGGGGACGGCCGAATGTAGAGACCCAGTACTTC. This encodes CASSPRGRPNVETQYF.

This clone was picked up one time. The gene calls are TRBV5-5 and TRBJ1-2; TRBD1 agrees at 7 bases. V shed 1 base, J shed 4 bases, and the junction held 4 bases outside the gene matches. The CDR3 loop spans 14 amino acids. Per germline, CDR1 SGHKS and CDR2 YYEKEE (reference sequence). This CDR3 is CASSLKGTVYGYTF. CDR3 nucleotide sequence: TGTGCCAGCAGCTTGAAGGGGACAGTCTATGGCTACACCTTC.

This clone was detected once. The V gene is TRBV27, the J gene TRBJ1-2; 9 bases align to TRBD1. The CDR3 loop spans 15 amino acids. CDR1 and CDR2 (germline): MNHEY, SMNVEV (reference sequence). V dropped 4 bases and J dropped 4; count of bases not matched to a gene: 7. In DNA, the CDR3 is TGTGCCAGCAGTTGGGGACAGGGTGGAGCCTATGGCTACACCTTC. This codes for CASSWGQGGAYGYTF.

In this sample, this clone turned up once. V and J are TRBV19 and TRBJ2-3; the D gene is possibly TRBD2 (6 bases). V gave up 3 bases and J gave up 4 bases, with 11 bases separating them. CDR3 length equals 14 residues. Germline V gene sequence: CDR1 LNHDA, CDR2 SQIVND (reference sequence). Here the CDR3 reads CASSMRERADTQYF. DNA for the CDR3: TGTGCCAGTAGTATGCGGGAACGGGCAGATACGCAGTATTTT. Drawing the rest from reference TRBV19 and TRBJ2-3, the complete variable domain is DGGITQSPKYLFRKEGQNVTLSCEQNLNHDAMYWYRQDPGQGLRLIYYSQIVNDFQKGDIAEGYSVSREKKESFPLTVTSAQKNPTAFYLCASSMRERADTQYFGPGTRLTVL.

The table lists this clone with a few counts. This chain joins TRBV27 and TRBJ2-4; D unresolved. The germline V gene encodes CDR1 MNHEY and CDR2 SMNVEV (reference sequence). V was shortened by 4 bases and J by 0 bases, with 7 bases between the two germline ends. This CDR3 comprises 14 residues. The CDR3 loop reads CASSWAIAKNIQYF. Here the CDR3 DNA reads TGTGCCAGCAGTTGGGCCATAGCCAAAAACATTCAGTACTTC.

The V call is TRBV20-1, the J call TRBJ2-4, with a tentative D call TRBD2 (6 bases). Between the trimmed V and J ends, which lost 5 bases and 8 bases, there was a span of 7 bases. Germline-derived CDR1 and CDR2 are DFQATT and SNEGSKA (reference sequence). This CDR3 is built from 10 residues. CDR3: CSAGLYIQYF. The CDR3, as DNA: TGCAGTGCTGGACTATACATTCAGTACTTC.

This rearrangement joins TRBV14 to TRBJ2-1, with TRBD2 identical over 11 bases. The germline CDR1 and CDR2 sequences are SGHDN and FVKESK. Unmatched junction bases numbered 12, after V lost 4 bases and J lost 7 bases. The CDR3 consists of 17 residues. The CDR3 coding sequence is TGTGCCAGCAGCCTCTTTAGCGGGAGGGATTTGGGGAATGAGCAGTTCTTC. This translates into CASSLFSGRDLGNEQFF.

The chain links TRBV28 to TRBJ2-2; perhaps TRBD1 as D (5 bases). The CDR3 sequence is 13 residues long. Germline assignment: CDR1 MDHEN and CDR2 SYDVKM. Trimming took off 7 bases at V and 9 bases at J, with 15 bases between the two ends. The CDR3 spells CASTSQGSRELFF. CDR3 nucleotide sequence: TGTGCCAGCACCAGCCAGGGTTCCAGGGAGCTGTTTTTT.

CDR3 nucleotides: TGTGCCAGCAGTCCGGACAGGGGGACCGGGGAGCTGTTTTTT. Translation gives CASSPDRGTGELFF. The rearrangement uses TRBV6-5 and TRBJ2-2, with 10 bases that match TRBD1. V dropped 5 bases and J dropped 5; count of bases not matched to a gene: 2. The CDR3 has 14 residues. CDR1 and CDR2 (germline): MNHEY, SVGAGI.

The chain couples TRBV5-1 to TRBJ1-1; the D gene is possibly TRBD1 (6 bases). The CDR3 totals 15 residues. Per the germline V gene, CDR1 is SGHRS and CDR2 is YFSETQ. V was shortened by 2 bases and J by 1 base, with 12 bases between the two germline ends. This chain's CDR3 is CASSLEGHANTEAFF. The CDR3, as DNA: TGCGCCAGCAGCTTAGAGGGACATGCGAACACTGAAGCTTTCTTT.